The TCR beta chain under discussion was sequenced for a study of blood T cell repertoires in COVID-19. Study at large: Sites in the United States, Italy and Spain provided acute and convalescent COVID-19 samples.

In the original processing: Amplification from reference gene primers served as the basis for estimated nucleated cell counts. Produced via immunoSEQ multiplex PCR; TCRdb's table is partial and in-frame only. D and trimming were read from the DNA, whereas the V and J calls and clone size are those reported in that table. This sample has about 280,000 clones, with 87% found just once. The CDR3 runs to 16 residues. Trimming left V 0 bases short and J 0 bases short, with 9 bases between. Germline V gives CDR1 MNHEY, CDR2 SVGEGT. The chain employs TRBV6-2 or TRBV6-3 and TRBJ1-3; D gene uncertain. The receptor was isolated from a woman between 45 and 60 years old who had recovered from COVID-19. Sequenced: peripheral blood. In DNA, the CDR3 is TGTGCCAGCAGTTACTCCCAGGAGGGCTCTGGAAACACCATATATTTT. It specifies CASSYSQEGSGNTIYF.